This TCR beta chain was profiled in a study of T cells after yellow fever vaccination. The CDR3 covers 14 residues. The V end was cut by 1 base, the J end by 2 bases, with 8 bases between. The germline gives CDR1 LGHNA, CDR2 YSLEER. Study-level results: Just a small share of clonotypes turned up in the CD4 compartment as well as the CD8 compartment.

TCRdb itself ran the 5' RACE reads through MiXCR, one entry per CDR3 protein. The sample holds 620,000 or so distinct CDR3 sequences, roughly a sixth seen once. Ten or more counts support this clonotype. The antigen is not known. The rearrangement joins TRBV4-3 to TRBJ2-5; no firm D call. The clonotype comes from a man aged 18 to 29 who received the YFV17D yellow fever vaccine. The sample was PBMCs, taken about 5 days after the first yellow fever vaccination. The CDR3 bases are TGCGCCAGCAGCCAAGTGGCGGCGCAAGAGACCCAGTACTTC. Residues: CASSQVAAQETQYF.